Listed below are T cell receptor beta chains from one sample, sequenced in a study of PD-1 blockade in classical Hodgkin lymphoma. Using immunoSEQ multiplex PCR, the repertoire was profiled, and TCRdb retains in-frame clones only, with some absent. The sample records 4,500 or so clones, about 72% being singletons. The sample here was CD8+ T cells from blood, taken before the fourth cycle of nivolumab. Source of these receptors: a human donor with classical Hodgkin lymphoma. The CDR3 runs from the conserved cysteine through the conserved F or W. The order of the fields is CDR3 length, V gene, clone size, J gene, D gene, CDR3 DNA, CDR3 protein. A D gene is named only where the DNA matches it firmly. Some rows have no size entry. The others give once, few or many, or a class for an expanded clone.

15	TRBV6-4	.	TRBJ2-1	TRBD1	TGTGCCAGCAGTATTAATGGACAGGGCCCCAATGAGCAGTTCTTC	CASSINGQGPNEQFF
12	TRBV7-9	.	TRBJ1-2	.	TGTGCCAGCAGCTTAGGTGGGGATGGCTACACCTTC	CASSLGGDGYTF
15	TRBV7-6	.	TRBJ1-6	.	TGTGCCAGCCGCTATCGGACAAACAGGAATTCACCCCTCCACTTT	CASRYRTNRNSPLHF
17	TRBV4-3	.	TRBJ2-1	TRBD2	TGCGCCAGCAGCCAAGACTATGGGACTAGCGCCTACAATGAGCAGTTCTTC	CASSQDYGTSAYNEQFF
15	TRBV18	.	TRBJ2-2	.	TGTGCCAGCTCACCTTCCGGGACGAACACCGGGGAGCTGTTTTTT	CASSPSGTNTGELFF
14	TRBV28	.	TRBJ2-5	.	TGTGCCAGCAGGCCACTGGGGGGCCGGGAGACCCAGTACTTC	CASRPLGGRETQYF
17	TRBV18	once	TRBJ2-1	.	TGTGCCAGCTCAGAGAGGGGACCAGGGGGAGGTTACAATGAGCAGTTCTTC	CASSERGPGGGYNEQFF
18	TRBV5-1	.	TRBJ2-1	TRBD2	TGCGCCAGCAGCTTGACGTTGCGACTAGCGGGTACCTACAATGAGCAGTTCTTC	CASSLTLRLAGTYNEQFF
17	TRBV4-3	few	TRBJ2-7	TRBD1	TGCGCCAGCAGCCAAGAACTCGGGACAGGGTACTCCTACGAGCAGTACTTC	CASSQELGTGYSYEQYF
17	TRBV4-2	few	TRBJ2-2	TRBD1	TGTGCCAGCAGCCACCCGGGACAGGGGGTCCCTTACGGGGAGCTGTTTTTT	CASSHPGQGVPYGELFF
16	TRBV18	.	TRBJ2-5	.	TGTGCCAGCTCACCACTCGGGGGAGCCGTTCTCGAGACCCAGTACTTC	CASSPLGGAVLETQYF
16	TRBV28	.	TRBJ2-5	TRBD1	TGTGCCAGCAGTTACCCGGGACAGGGGGCGGAGGAGACCCAGTACTTC	CASSYPGQGAEETQYF
15	TRBV5-6	.	TRBJ2-5	.	TGTGCCAGCAGCTTACCAGAGCCGTACCAAGAGACCCAGTACTTC	CASSLPEPYQETQYF
16	TRBV5-4	.	TRBJ1-5	.	TGTGCCAGCAGCCCGCTTGGGGACGTTAGCAATCAGCCCCAGCATTTT	CASSPLGDVSNQPQHF
13	TRBV6-1	.	TRBJ2-7	.	TGTGCCAGCAAGGACGGCAGGTCGAGGGAGCAGTACTTC	CASKDGRSREQYF
14	TRBV4-3	large	TRBJ2-7	.	TGCGCCAGCAGCCAAGATAGGGGGTCCTACGAGCAGTACTTC	CASSQDRGSYEQYF
16	TRBV12-5	.	TRBJ2-1	.	TGTGCTAGTGGTTTGGTATTGCAGGGTCGGAACAATGAGCAGTTCTTC	CASGLVLQGRNNEQFF
14	TRBV5-1	.	TRBJ2-3	.	TGCGCCAGCAGATACAGAACTAGCACAGATACGCAGTATTTT	CASRYRTSTDTQYF
14	TRBV6-1	.	TRBJ2-7	.	TGTGCCAGCAGTGAATATGTGGCTACCTACGAGCAGTACTTC	CASSEYVATYEQYF
13	TRBV30	once	TRBJ2-2	.	TGTGCCTGGTCCCTAGTCGCAACCGGGGAGCTGTTTTTT	CAWSLVATGELFF
13	TRBV12-5	.	TRBJ2-7	.	TGTGCTAGTGGACAGGGTTTCTCCTACGAGCAGTACTTC	CASGQGFSYEQYF
12	TRBV29-1	few	TRBJ2-7	.	TGCAGCGTTCCCTGGGGACGGGACGAGCAGTACTTC	CSVPWGRDEQYF
13	TRBV29-1	.	TRBJ1-5	.	TGCAGCGTTGGGGCAGGGCAGGATCAGCCCCAGCATTTT	CSVGAGQDQPQHF
16	TRBV21-1	.	TRBJ2-7	.	TGTGCCAGCAGCAAGAGCCCTAGACAGGGCTTGGACGAGCAGTACTTC	CASSKSPRQGLDEQYF
12	TRBV7-9	.	TRBJ2-2	.	TGTGCCCTCCCTCGGTACGCCGGGGAGCTGTTTTTT	CALPRYAGELFF
14	TRBV5-8	.	TRBJ1-5	.	TGTGCCAGCAGCTTCGGCATTAGCAATCAGCCCCAGCATTTT	CASSFGISNQPQHF
15	TRBV6-5	.	TRBJ1-5	.	TGTGCCAGCAGTTACTCAGGACAGTCCAATCAGCCCCAGCATTTT	CASSYSGQSNQPQHF
11	TRBV7-2	.	TRBJ2-7	.	TGTGCCAGCAGCTTAGGGCCGGAGCAGTACTTC	CASSLGPEQYF
14	TRBV5-5	.	TRBJ1-2	.	TGTGCCAGCAGCTTCGAAGGGACTAACTATGGCTACACCTTC	CASSFEGTNYGYTF
15	TRBV2	.	TRBJ2-5	.	TGTGCCAGCAGTGATTTGTTAGGGCACCAAGAGACCCAGTACTTC	CASSDLLGHQETQYF
14	TRBV27	.	TRBJ2-7	TRBD1	TGTGCCACAGCAGCCTGGACAGGGGCGGACGAGCAGTACTTC	CATAAWTGADEQYF